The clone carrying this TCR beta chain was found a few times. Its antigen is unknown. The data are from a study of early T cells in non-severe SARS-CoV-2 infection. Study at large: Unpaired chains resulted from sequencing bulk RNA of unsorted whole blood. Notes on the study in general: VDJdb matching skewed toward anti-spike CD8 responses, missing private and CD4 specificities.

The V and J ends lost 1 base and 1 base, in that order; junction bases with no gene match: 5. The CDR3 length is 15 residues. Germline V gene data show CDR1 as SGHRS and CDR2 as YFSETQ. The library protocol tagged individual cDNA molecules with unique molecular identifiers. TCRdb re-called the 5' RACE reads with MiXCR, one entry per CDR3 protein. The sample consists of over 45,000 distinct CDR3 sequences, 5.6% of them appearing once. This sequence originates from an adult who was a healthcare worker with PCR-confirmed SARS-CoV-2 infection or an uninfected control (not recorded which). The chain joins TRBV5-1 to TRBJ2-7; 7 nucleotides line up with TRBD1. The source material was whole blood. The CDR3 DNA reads TGCGCCAGCAGCTTGCGAGGGGGCCATTCCTACGAGCAGTACTTC. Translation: CASSLRGGHSYEQYF.